Given below is one T cell receptor (beta chain) in context. Its antigen is not known. In nominal health when sampled, donors likely had unrecorded immune exposures nonetheless. V dropped 6 bases and J dropped 2 bases, with 10 bases sitting between them. The CDR3 spans 14 residues. CDR1 is SNHLY and CDR2 is FYNNEI in the germline V gene. This sample is drawn from a study of cytomegalovirus exposure and HLA in healthy donors. Study-level points and caveats: Researchers reported in a later analysis that a missense DCLRE1C variant was tied to TCR beta V- and J-gene trimming. Data from an earlier analysis indicated that most TCR beta V segments were productive either about 87% or about 30% of the time.

The PCR employed 60 Vbeta primers together with 13 Jbeta primers. Method: immunoSEQ multiplex PCR; TCRdb's copy keeps in-frame clones and lacks some. The sample lists roughly 170,000 clones, 80% occurring once. Sequencing input: PBMCs. The V call is TRBV2, the J call TRBJ2-2; possible D gene TRBD1, 6 bases. The sequence came from a young man in good health and CMV-seropositive. In DNA form, the CDR3 reads TGTGCCAGCAGACCGGGACAAAACACCGGGGAGCTGTTTTTT. Protein sequence: CASRPGQNTGELFF.